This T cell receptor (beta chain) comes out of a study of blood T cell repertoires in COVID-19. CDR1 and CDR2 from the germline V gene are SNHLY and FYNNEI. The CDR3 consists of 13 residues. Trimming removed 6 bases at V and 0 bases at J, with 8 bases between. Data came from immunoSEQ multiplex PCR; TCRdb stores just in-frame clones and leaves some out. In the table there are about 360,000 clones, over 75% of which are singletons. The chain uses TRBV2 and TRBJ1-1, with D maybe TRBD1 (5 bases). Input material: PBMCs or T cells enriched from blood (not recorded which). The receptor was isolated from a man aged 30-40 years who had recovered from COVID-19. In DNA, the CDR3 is TGTGCCAGCAGCGGGGGGATGAACACTGAAGCTTTCTTT. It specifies CASSGGMNTEAFF.